Each of the 12 T cell receptor beta chains below was sequenced from the same sample in a study of identical twins. MiXCR was run by TCRdb on the 5' RACE reads, yielding one entry per CDR3 protein. The repertoire consists of about 890,000 distinct CDR3 sequences, with 9% to 15% occurring once and the leading ten covering around 1.6%. The data also belong to a second study, concerning yellow fever vaccine responses in identical twins.

The sequenced sample was PBMCs. Every receptor here comes from a woman aged 18-35 years in good health.

This clonotype was observed a handful of times. The chain has TRBV11-2 and TRBJ2-4; D gene ambiguous. This CDR3 comprises 16 residues. V was cut by 1 base and J by 0 bases, with 10 bases left in between. The germline CDR1 and CDR2 sequences are SGHAT and FQNNGV. CDR3 region: CASSLAGIQAKNIQYF. The CDR3 bases are TGTGCCAGCAGCTTAGCTGGAATCCAAGCCAAAAACATTCAGTACTTC. Combining the CDR3 with reference TRBV11-2 and TRBJ2-4 gives the whole variable domain EAGVAQSPRYKIIEKRQSVAFWCNPISGHATLYWYQQILGQGPKLLIQFQNNGVVDDSQLPKDRFSAERLKGVDSTLKIQPAKLEDSAVYLCASSLAGIQAKNIQYFGAGTRLSVL.

CDR3 sequence: CAISERGGENTGELFF. The CDR3 DNA sequence: TGTGCCATCAGTGAGAGGGGAGGGGAGAACACCGGGGAGCTGTTTTTT. The genes are TRBV10-3 and TRBJ2-2, with 7 bases aligning to TRBD2. Per the germline V gene, CDR1 is ENHRY and CDR2 is SYGVKD. The CDR3 length is 16 residues. J gave up 1 base and V 2 bases, and 4 bases lay outside the gene matches.

The V gene is TRBV19, the J gene TRBJ2-2, with TRBD1 matching 9 bases. The V and J ends lost 7 bases and 5 bases, in that order; junction bases with no gene match: 5. CDR1 and CDR2 (germline): LNHDA, SQIVND (reference sequence). CDR3 length equals 14 residues. CDR3 sequence (DNA): TGTGCCAGTACCACACAGGGGGCGACCGGGGAGCTGTTTTTT. Protein sequence: CASTTQGATGELFF. The full variable domain, its missing parts supplied by reference TRBV19 and TRBJ2-2, is DGGITQSPKYLFRKEGQNVTLSCEQNLNHDAMYWYRQDPGQGLRLIYYSQIVNDFQKGDIAEGYSVSREKKESFPLTVTSAQKNPTAFYLCASTTQGATGELFFGEGSRLTVL.

J is TRBJ2-5 and V is TRBV7-9; a possible D gene is TRBD1 (5 bases). The CDR3 covers 16 residues. V lost 1 base, J lost 3 bases, and 15 bases lay in between. The germline CDR1 and CDR2 sequences are SEHNR and FQNEAQ (reference sequence). CDR3 loop: CASSLVQAGPKETQYF. The CDR3 nucleotides are TGTGCCAGCAGCTTAGTACAAGCAGGGCCCAAAGAGACCCAGTACTTC.

This clonotype occurred many times. CDR3 amino acids: CASSLGYSRETQYF. In DNA, the CDR3 is TGTGCCAGCAGCTTAGGGTATAGCCGAGAGACCCAGTACTTC. The chain carries TRBV7-2 and TRBJ2-5; no clear D gene. Looked up from germline, CDR1 is SGHTA and CDR2 is FQGNSA. The ends were cut back, 1 base at V and 4 bases at J, with 10 bases in the middle. The CDR3 totals 14 residues.

V is TRBV12-3 or TRBV12-4 and J is TRBJ1-5; TRBD1 aligns across 8 bases. The junction had 5 bases not matched to a gene; V was cut back by 4 bases and J by 0 bases. CDR3 length: 16 residues. CDR3 sequence (DNA): TGTGCCAGCAGTTGGACAGGGCCTTATAGCAATCAGCCCCAGCATTTT. Translated: CASSWTGPYSNQPQHF.

This clonotype was seen only a few times. The gene calls are TRBV28 and TRBJ1-6; D not resolved. Per the germline V gene, CDR1 is MDHEN and CDR2 is SYDVKM. Trimming cost V 3 bases and J 9 bases, with 15 bases left between them. The CDR3 is 15 amino acids. CDR3 residues: CASSFSTLFSSPLHF. The CDR3 bases are TGTGCCAGCAGTTTTTCCACTTTATTTTCTTCACCCCTCCACTTT.

This clonotype was recorded many times. J is TRBJ2-7 and V is TRBV2; 11 bases align to TRBD2. The CDR3 is 20 amino acids. V shed 5 bases and J 0 bases; nucleotides not matched to a gene: 18. In germline, CDR1 is SNHLY, CDR2 FYNNEI. The CDR3 sequence is CASSSLGSGRAGAYSYEQYF. The CDR3, as DNA: TGTGCCAGCAGTTCCTTAGGTAGCGGGAGGGCCGGAGCTTACTCCTACGAGCAGTACTTC.

This clonotype has only a few counts. V gene TRBV7-9 combines with J gene TRBJ2-5; 13 bases map to TRBD2. V was pared by 1 base and J by 5 bases, with 4 bases of the junction left unmatched. CDR1 SEHNR and CDR2 FQNEAQ come from the germline V gene (reference sequence). The CDR3 consists of 16 residues. CDR3 protein: CASSLVGLAGEETQYF. The CDR3 DNA reads TGTGCCAGCAGCTTAGTTGGACTAGCGGGAGAGGAGACCCAGTACTTC.

CDR3 loop: CASSPRTGRDTQYF. The CDR3 DNA is TGTGCCAGCAGCCCAAGGACAGGGAGAGATACGCAGTATTTT. The J gene is TRBJ2-3, the V gene TRBV7-9; 8 positions agree with TRBD1. V shed 5 bases and J 5 bases; nucleotides not matched to a gene: 6. Germline assignment: CDR1 SEHNR and CDR2 FQNEAQ (reference sequence). This CDR3 region has 14 residues.

This clonotype was seen a few times. The rearrangement uses TRBV5-1 and TRBJ2-1; D could derive from TRBD1 or TRBD2 (6 bases each). This CDR3 contains 16 residues. Between the trimmed V and J ends, which lost 0 bases and 4 bases, there was a span of 14 bases. Germline-derived CDR1 and CDR2 are SGHRS and YFSETQ. CDR3: CASSLVFQGTYNEQFF. CDR3 nucleotide sequence: TGCGCCAGCAGCTTGGTCTTTCAGGGGACTTACAATGAGCAGTTCTTC.

There are a few counts of this clonotype. The chain has TRBV10-3 and TRBJ2-4; tentative D call: TRBD1 (5 bases). The CDR3 is made up of 17 amino acids. V was pared by 3 bases and J by 1 base, with 16 bases between. Germline V lookup: CDR1 ENHRY, CDR2 SYGVKD. Here the CDR3 reads CAISEGVLGGAKNIQYF. CDR3 nucleotides: TGTGCCATCAGTGAAGGGGTTCTGGGTGGCGCCAAAAACATTCAGTACTTC.